The 6 T cell receptor beta chains reported below all come from one sample, sequenced in a study of vaccination effects on CD4 cells after COVID-19. These receptors have no identified antigens. The table came from immunoSEQ multiplex PCR; TCRdb's copy has only in-frame clones and leaves some out. The data show approximately 38,000 clones, around two thirds seen once. A roughly 10-day culture period preceded the isolation of CD4+ T cells. Everyone in the study got two shots of either the BNT162b2 or mRNA-1273 vaccine. The sequenced sample was CD4+ T cells from PBMCs cultured without peptide, obtained after COVID-19 vaccination. All receptors derive from a human donor who received a COVID-19 vaccine.

This clone was recorded only once. This chain uses TRBV24-1 with TRBJ2-5; 13 positions agree with TRBD2. V gave up 3 bases and J gave up 5 bases; unmatched junction bases: 5. This CDR3 spans 16 amino acids. Looked up from germline, CDR1 is KGHDR and CDR2 is SFDVKD. In DNA form, the CDR3 reads TGTGCCACCAGTGATAGGGGACTAGCGGGAACGGAGACCCAGTACTTC. It specifies CATSDRGLAGTETQYF.

The chain couples TRBV11-2 to TRBJ1-3, with D uncertain. Trimming removed 1 base at V and 5 bases at J, with 6 bases between. This CDR3 comprises 13 residues. Germline V gene data show CDR1 as SGHAT and CDR2 as FQNNGV. The CDR3 DNA sequence: TGTGCCAGCAGCTTAGTGGTCCGAAACACCATATATTTT. It is translated as CASSLVVRNTIYF.

The V gene is TRBV11-2, the J gene TRBJ2-2, with 9 bases fitting TRBD2. Germline V gene lookup returns CDR1 SGHAT and CDR2 FQNNGV. The CDR3 is 16 residues long. The junction had 9 bases not matched to a gene; V was cut back by 4 bases and J by 6 bases. CDR3 in amino acids: CASSYPGLASSGELFF. CDR3 sequence (DNA): TGTGCCAGCAGCTACCCGGGACTAGCCTCATCCGGGGAGCTGTTTTTT.

The chain uses TRBV29-1 and TRBJ2-6; TRBD1 matches at 8 bases. This CDR3 has 12 residues. Germline assignment: CDR1 SQVTM and CDR2 ANQGSEA. V lost 3 bases and J lost 12; bases outside the gene matches: 4. The CDR3 spells CSVDPGGSVLTF. In nucleotides, the CDR3 is TGCAGCGTTGATCCAGGGGGCAGCGTCCTGACTTTC.

The rearrangement uses TRBV27 and TRBJ2-7; 8 bases align to TRBD1. The CDR3 is 14 amino acids. Germline trimming cut 6 bases from V and 9 bases from J; bases unmatched to any gene: 13. Germline V gene data show CDR1 as MNHEY and CDR2 as SMNVEV (reference sequence). The CDR3 reads CASRSGQGPWRQYF. As DNA, the CDR3 is TGTGCCAGCAGATCTGGACAGGGTCCGTGGAGGCAGTACTTC.

The chain links TRBV30 to TRBJ1-1; D is unresolved. The CDR3 contains 15 residues. CDR1 and CDR2 from the germline V gene are GTSNPN and SVGIG (reference sequence). Trimming pared 6 bases from V and 3 bases from J, leaving 20 bases between. CDR3 amino acids: CACSKGGVLDTEAFF. DNA for the CDR3: TGTGCCTGTTCTAAGGGAGGTGTATTGGACACTGAAGCTTTCTTT.